What follows are 29 T cell receptor beta chains derived from one specimen sequenced in a study of blood T cell repertoires in COVID-19. Data came from immunoSEQ multiplex PCR; TCRdb stores just in-frame clones and leaves some out. The sample lists approximately 170,000 clones; 88% were seen once. Sequencing was done on a sample of peripheral blood. The receptor set was obtained from a man between 45 and 60 years old who had recovered from COVID-19.

The count of this clone is one. The chain employs TRBV6-2 or TRBV6-3 and TRBJ2-1; D may be TRBD2 (6 bases). This CDR3 is built from 15 residues. The ends were cut back, 6 bases at V and 5 bases at J, with 17 bases in the middle. Germline loops: CDR1 MNHEY, CDR2 SVGEGT. CDR3 residues: CASSPRDGGDNEQFF. Written as DNA, the CDR3 is TGTGCCAGCAGCCCTCGAGACGGCGGGGACAATGAGCAGTTCTTC.

This clone has just one count. The V and J genes are TRBV7-2 and TRBJ2-5, with 7 bases lining up with TRBD1. The CDR3 runs to 15 residues. Germline values: CDR1 SGHTA, CDR2 FQGNSA. J was trimmed by 5 bases and V by 4 bases; bases with no gene match: 10. Here the CDR3 DNA reads TGTGCCAGCAGCTCAAAGCAGGGGGTTCCGGAGACCCAGTACTTC. Amino acids: CASSSKQGVPETQYF.

The V gene is TRBV5-1, the J gene TRBJ1-5; D remains ambiguous. From germline, CDR1 is SGHRS and CDR2 YFSETQ. V was clipped by 0 bases and J by 4 bases, with 5 bases between them. The length of the CDR3 is 13 residues. The CDR3 sequence: CASSLALNQPQHF. The CDR3 DNA reads as TGCGCCAGCAGCTTGGCCCTTAATCAGCCCCAGCATTTT. Full variable domain (rest looked up from reference TRBV5-1 and TRBJ1-5): KAGVTQTPRYLIKTRGQQVTLSCSPISGHRSVSWYQQTPGQGLQFLFEYFSETQRNKGNFPGRFSGRQFSNSRSEMNVSTLELGDSALYLCASSLALNQPQHFGDGTRLSIL.

The chain links TRBV4-3 to TRBJ1-2, with 9 nucleotides matching TRBD1. The CDR3 totals 17 residues. From germline, CDR1 is LGHNA and CDR2 YSLEER. V was clipped by 1 base and J by 5 bases; unmatched bases: 11. The CDR3 loop is CASSQALGQGRVYGYTF. The CDR3 DNA reads as TGCGCCAGCAGCCAAGCCCTTGGACAGGGGAGGGTGTATGGCTACACCTTC.

The CDR3 loop reads CASSLDAGSSTDTQYF. CDR3 sequence (DNA): TGCGCCAGCAGCTTGGATGCGGGGTCTAGCACAGATACGCAGTATTTT. The chain recombines TRBV5-1 with TRBJ2-3; D is perhaps TRBD2 (6 bases). Trimming shortened V by 0 bases and J by 0 bases, and 11 bases separated the two germline ends. This CDR3 is built from 16 residues. The germline CDR1 and CDR2 sequences are SGHRS and YFSETQ.

The chain combines TRBV4-1 with TRBJ2-7; D is perhaps TRBD2 (6 bases). The CDR3 contains 16 residues. Germline CDR1 reads MGHRA; CDR2 reads YSYEKL. Trimming removed 4 bases from V and 4 bases from J, with 20 bases in between. The CDR3 DNA reads TGCGCCAGCAGCCGAGACGGAGGGGTAGCGGATTACGAGCAGTACTTC. It specifies CASSRDGGVADYEQYF.

The chain couples TRBV10-3 to TRBJ2-5; D may be TRBD2 (5 bases). The germline CDR1 and CDR2 sequences are ENHRY and SYGVKD. Between the trimmed V and J ends, which lost 2 bases and 5 bases, there was a span of 12 bases. This CDR3 comprises 14 residues. The CDR3 DNA is TGTGCCATCAGTGAGCTGAGGGCCAGCGAGACCCAGTACTTC. Its protein is CAISELRASETQYF.

This clone was seen a single time. The V call is TRBV24-1, the J call TRBJ2-5, with a weak D call TRBD2 (6 bases). This CDR3 contains 17 residues. The ends were cut back, 4 bases at V and 5 bases at J, with 22 bases in the middle. CDR1 is KGHDR, CDR2 SFDVKD, per germline. The CDR3 coding sequence is TGTGCCACCAGTGACCCCGGGACGCCGGGGACTGTGGAGACCCAGTACTTC. It codes for CATSDPGTPGTVETQYF.

The chain is built from TRBV19 and TRBJ2-2; 8 nucleotides match TRBD1. Germline V gene lookup returns CDR1 LNHDA and CDR2 SQIVND (reference sequence). The trim removed 3 bases at V and 0 bases at J, leaving 3 bases unmatched. The CDR3 length is 16 residues. CDR3 loop: CASSIIQGANTGELFF. CDR3 sequence (DNA): TGTGCCAGTAGTATCATACAGGGGGCGAACACCGGGGAGCTGTTTTTT.

This clone appeared a few times. The CDR3 nucleotides read TGTGCCAGCAGTTCAAGGGGGACATCATTATATGGCTACACCTTC. Translating gives CASSSRGTSLYGYTF. The rearrangement joins TRBV27 to TRBJ1-2; D may be TRBD1 (6 bases). V was clipped by 4 bases and J by 5 bases, with 17 bases between them. The CDR3 length is 15 residues. Germline-derived CDR1 and CDR2 are MNHEY and SMNVEV (reference sequence).

The chain links TRBV18 to TRBJ1-1; D unclear. V was cut by 0 bases and J by 4 bases, with 9 bases left in between. The CDR3 spans 14 residues. Germline V lookup: CDR1 KGHSH, CDR2 LQKENI. The DNA for the CDR3 is TGTGCCAGCTCACCACCTCAGGTTGGCACTGAAGCTTTCTTT. It specifies CASSPPQVGTEAFF.

The chain recombines TRBV2 with TRBJ1-1, with D perhaps matching TRBD1 (5 bases). The V gene's germline CDR1 is SNHLY and CDR2 FYNNEI. The CDR3 runs 17 residues. Trimming stripped 2 bases from V and 4 bases from J, with 20 bases between. The CDR3 DNA reads as TGTGCCAGCAGTGAAAACCCCGCCGGCATAGGGGCCACTGAAGCTTTCTTT. The encoded protein is CASSENPAGIGATEAFF.

The chain employs TRBV24-1 and TRBJ1-2; 9 bases match TRBD1. Germline CDR1 is KGHDR and CDR2 is SFDVKD. The V and J ends lost 3 bases and 5 bases, in that order; junction bases with no gene match: 6. CDR3 length: 15 residues. DNA for the CDR3: TGTGCCACCAGTGATCGGACAGGGGAAGGTTATGGCTACACCTTC. Its protein is CATSDRTGEGYGYTF.

In this sample, this clone turned up a few times. This rearrangement joins TRBV20-1 to TRBJ1-2; D is uncertain. The V gene's germline CDR1 is DFQATT and CDR2 SNEGSKA (reference sequence). Trimming removed 3 bases from V and 0 bases from J, with 11 bases in between. The CDR3 totals 14 residues. The CDR3 is CSASLGGANYGYTF. The CDR3, as DNA: TGCAGTGCTAGTCTCGGCGGCGCTAACTATGGCTACACCTTC.

This clone was seen a few times. V is TRBV27 and J is TRBJ2-2; TRBD1 aligns across 7 bases. The ends lost 5 bases at V and 5 bases at J; junction bases unmatched: 8. This CDR3 has 15 amino acids. Germline V lookup: CDR1 MNHEY, CDR2 SMNVEV (reference sequence). CDR3 sequence: CASSPRQGGTGELFF. The DNA of the CDR3 is TGTGCCAGCAGTCCGAGACAGGGCGGGACCGGGGAGCTGTTTTTT.

The rearrangement links TRBV9 to TRBJ1-2; D may be TRBD1 (5 bases). CDR3 length equals 15 residues. Germline V gene sequence: CDR1 SGDLS, CDR2 YYNGEE. Deletions cut 3 bases from V and 5 bases from J, with 17 bases between. CDR3 sequence (DNA): TGTGCCAGCAGCGCCGTAATGACAGAAGATTATGGCTACACCTTC. Translating it yields CASSAVMTEDYGYTF.

The DNA of the CDR3 is TGTGCCAGCGCCCCCACGTCCTGGGACATTTACAACAACTATGGCTACACCTTC. This encodes CASAPTSWDIYNNYGYTF. This sequence joins TRBV28 and TRBJ1-2; D may be TRBD1 (6 bases). Per the germline V gene, CDR1 is MDHEN and CDR2 is SYDVKM. The CDR3 loop spans 18 amino acids. V shed 8 bases and J shed 2 bases, with 27 bases lying between them.

This chain connects TRBV6-2 or TRBV6-3 to TRBJ1-6; tentatively, D is TRBD1 (6 bases). This CDR3 has 13 residues. Germline V gene sequence: CDR1 MNHEY, CDR2 SVGEGT. Trimming took 1 base from V and 8 from J, leaving 6 bases between them. The CDR3 reads CASSYYRDSPLHF. CDR3 coding DNA: TGTGCCAGCAGTTACTACAGGGATTCACCCCTCCACTTT.

This chain uses TRBV19 with TRBJ2-7; 7 bases line up with TRBD2. The ends lost 5 bases at V and 2 bases at J; junction bases unmatched: 6. The CDR3 has 14 amino acids. Germline-derived CDR1 and CDR2 are LNHDA and SQIVND (reference sequence). The DNA for the CDR3 is TGTGCCAGTAGTTGGGGGGGTTCCGCCTACGAGCAGTACTTC. Its translation: CASSWGGSAYEQYF.

The V call is TRBV7-2, the J call TRBJ1-4, with TRBD1 as a possible D gene (5 bases). Trimming shortened V by 4 bases and J by 8 bases, and 14 bases separated the two germline ends. From germline, CDR1 is SGHTA and CDR2 FQGNSA. The CDR3 has 14 amino acids. Here the CDR3 reads CASSSESGVEKLFF. For the CDR3, the DNA is TGTGCCAGCAGCTCGGAGTCGGGGGTGGAAAAACTGTTTTTT. Variable domain in full (rest from reference TRBV7-2 and TRBJ1-4): GAGVSQSPSNKVTEKGKDVELRCDPISGHTALYWYRQSLGQGLEFLIYFQGNSAPDKSGLPSDRFSAERTGGSVSTLTIQRTQQEDSAVYLCASSSESGVEKLFFGSGTQLSVL.

The chain combines TRBV12-3 or TRBV12-4 with TRBJ1-2, with TRBD1 identical over 10 bases. The CDR3 contains 13 residues. V lost 5 bases to trimming and J lost 8 bases; unmatched junction nucleotides: 5. In nucleotides, the CDR3 is TGTGCCAGCAGTCCTGGGACAGGGGAAGGCTACACCTTC. Encoded protein: CASSPGTGEGYTF.

V is TRBV7-3 and J is TRBJ2-1, with a tentative D call TRBD1 (5 bases). The germline CDR1 and CDR2 sequences are SGHTA and FQGTGA. V was shortened by 5 bases and J by 10 bases, with 21 bases between the two germline ends. There are 15 residues in the CDR3. CDR3 nucleotide sequence: TGTGCCAGCAGCGGAGTGGGGCTAGGATCCCAGGAGCAGTTCTTC. As protein: CASSGVGLGSQEQFF.

The V call is TRBV7-2, the J call TRBJ1-2; D gene uncertain. V was clipped by 1 base and J by 4 bases, with 10 bases between them. The CDR3 covers 14 residues. Germline V gene sequence: CDR1 SGHTA, CDR2 FQGNSA. The CDR3 nucleotides read TGTGCCAGCAGCTTAGGTGGGCGAGTCTATGGCTACACCTTC. It specifies CASSLGGRVYGYTF.

V is TRBV6-1 and J is TRBJ1-2; a possible D gene is TRBD1 (6 bases). Germline values: CDR1 MNHNS, CDR2 SASEGT. The CDR3 extends over 17 amino acids. Deletions cut 4 bases from V and 0 bases from J, with 18 bases between. For the CDR3, the DNA is TGTGCCAGCAGTGCCCGTCCGGACAGACCCTCTAACTATGGCTACACCTTC. It translates to CASSARPDRPSNYGYTF.

V gene TRBV20-1 combines with J gene TRBJ1-1; 7 bases map to TRBD1. Germline lookup yields CDR1 DFQATT and CDR2 SNEGSKA (reference sequence). V lost 5 bases to trimming and J lost 11 bases; unmatched junction nucleotides: 8. This CDR3 comprises 11 residues. CDR3 in DNA: TGCAGTGCTCCCGACAGGGTTCTCGCTTTCTTT. Protein sequence: CSAPDRVLAFF.

The rearrangement joins TRBV7-9 to TRBJ2-6; 7 positions match TRBD1. CDR1 is SEHNR and CDR2 is FQNEAQ in the germline V gene (reference sequence). The CDR3 has 18 amino acids. V was clipped by 2 bases and J by 1 base; unmatched bases: 8. This chain's CDR3 is CASSLPPGTASGANVLTF. CDR3 coding DNA: TGTGCCAGCAGCTTACCCCCTGGGACAGCTTCTGGGGCCAACGTCCTGACTTTC.

The chain combines TRBV19 with TRBJ2-1, with D perhaps matching TRBD2 (5 bases). Germline V gene data show CDR1 as LNHDA and CDR2 as SQIVND (reference sequence). The CDR3 sequence is 12 residues long. V dropped 8 bases and J dropped 8 bases, with 13 bases sitting between them. In DNA, the CDR3 is TGTGCCAGTCGTACAGTCGGGGATGAGCAGTTCTTC. This encodes CASRTVGDEQFF.

The chain uses TRBV7-9 and TRBJ1-5, with 7 bases aligning to TRBD1. Germline trimming cut 5 bases from V and 6 bases from J; bases unmatched to any gene: 7. This CDR3 region has 14 residues. Per the germline V gene, CDR1 is SEHNR and CDR2 is FQNEAQ (reference sequence). The CDR3 region is CASSRQGGAQPQHF. The CDR3, as DNA: TGTGCCAGCAGCCGACAGGGAGGAGCTCAGCCCCAGCATTTT.

The chain is built from TRBV21-1 and TRBJ1-2. TRBV21-1 is a recognized pseudogene. The CDR3 spans 12 residues. For the CDR3, the DNA is TGTGCCACATACGGACGGGGGGAAGGCTACACCTTC. Translation: CATYGRGEGYTF.